The clone carrying this T cell receptor (beta chain) was found a few times. Its specificity is not known. This entry belongs to a study of beta chain features in type 1 diabetes. Findings and caveats of the study: PCR, the amplification step, might favor shorter templates, equally in patients and controls.

Every isolated RNA sample was fully reverse transcribed, so sequencing captured expressed TCRB transcripts. Using immunoSEQ multiplex PCR, the repertoire was profiled, and TCRdb retains in-frame clones only, with some absent. The sample records roughly 330,000 clones, 11% being singletons. Looked up from germline, CDR1 is LGHNA and CDR2 is YNFKEQ. Trimming removed 4 bases from V and 0 bases from J, with 7 bases in between. The CDR3 runs to 14 residues. The sequenced sample consisted of naive CD4+ T cells from blood. The genes are TRBV4-2 and TRBJ2-1; D not resolved. The source is a woman younger than 45 in good health. The CDR3, as DNA: TGTGCCAGCAGCCCTGAGAGCTCCTACAATGAGCAGTTCTTC. This gives the protein CASSPESSYNEQFF.